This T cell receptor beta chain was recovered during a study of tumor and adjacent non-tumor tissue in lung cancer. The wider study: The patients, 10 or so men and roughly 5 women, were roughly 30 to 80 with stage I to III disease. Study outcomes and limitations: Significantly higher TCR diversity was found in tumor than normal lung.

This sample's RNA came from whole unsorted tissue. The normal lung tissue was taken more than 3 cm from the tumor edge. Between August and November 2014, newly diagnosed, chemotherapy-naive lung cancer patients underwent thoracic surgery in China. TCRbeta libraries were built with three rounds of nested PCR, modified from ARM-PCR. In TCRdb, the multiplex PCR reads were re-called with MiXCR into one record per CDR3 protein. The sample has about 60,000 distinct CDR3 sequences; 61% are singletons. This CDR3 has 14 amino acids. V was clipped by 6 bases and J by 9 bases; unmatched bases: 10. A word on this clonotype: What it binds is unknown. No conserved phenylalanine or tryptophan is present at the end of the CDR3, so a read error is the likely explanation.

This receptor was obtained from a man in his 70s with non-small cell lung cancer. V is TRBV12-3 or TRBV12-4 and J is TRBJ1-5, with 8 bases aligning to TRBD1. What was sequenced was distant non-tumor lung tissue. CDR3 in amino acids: CASSPSGGSRPQHS. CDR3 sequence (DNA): TGTGCCAGCAGCCCGTCAGGGGGCAGTCGGCCCCAGCATTCT.